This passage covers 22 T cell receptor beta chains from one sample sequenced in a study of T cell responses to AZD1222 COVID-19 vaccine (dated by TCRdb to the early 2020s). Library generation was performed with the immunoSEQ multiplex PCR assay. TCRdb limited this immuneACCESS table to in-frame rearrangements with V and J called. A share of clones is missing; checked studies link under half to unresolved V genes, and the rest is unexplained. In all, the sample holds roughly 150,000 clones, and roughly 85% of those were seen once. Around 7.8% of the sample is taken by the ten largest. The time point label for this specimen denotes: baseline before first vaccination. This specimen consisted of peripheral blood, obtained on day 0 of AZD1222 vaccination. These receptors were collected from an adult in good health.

DNA for the CDR3: TGTGCCAGCAGTTTAGGAGGGGTCGACTCTGGAAACACCATATATTTT. The encoded protein is CASSLGGVDSGNTIYF. The chain joins TRBV28 to TRBJ1-3; D is possibly TRBD1 (5 bases). The V gene's germline CDR1 is MDHEN and CDR2 SYDVKM. Trimming stripped 2 bases from V and 0 bases from J, with 11 bases between. CDR3 size: 16 residues.

This CDR3 reads CASSNLDTDTQYF. The CDR3 DNA sequence: TGCGCCAGCAGCAACCTCGACACAGATACGCAGTATTTT. The chain joins TRBV5-1 to TRBJ2-3; D remains ambiguous. V lost 4 bases to trimming and J lost 2 bases, with 8 bases between them. Germline V gene data show CDR1 as SGHRS and CDR2 as YFSETQ. CDR3 length: 13 amino acids.

The CDR3 nucleotides are TGTGCCACCAGCAGAGATCCCAATAGCAATCAGCCCCAGCATTTT. This sequence encodes CATSRDPNSNQPQHF. The chain carries TRBV15 and TRBJ1-5, with unresolved D. The germline V gene has CDR1 LNHNV and CDR2 YYDKDF (reference sequence). V lost 0 bases, J lost 0 bases, and 6 bases lay in between. The CDR3 has 15 residues.

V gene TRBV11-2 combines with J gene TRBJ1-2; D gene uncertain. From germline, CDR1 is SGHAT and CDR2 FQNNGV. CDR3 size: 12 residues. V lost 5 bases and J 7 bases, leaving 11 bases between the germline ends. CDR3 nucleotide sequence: TGTGCCAGCAGCCCGTCTTCGGGTGGCTACACCTTC. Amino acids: CASSPSSGGYTF.

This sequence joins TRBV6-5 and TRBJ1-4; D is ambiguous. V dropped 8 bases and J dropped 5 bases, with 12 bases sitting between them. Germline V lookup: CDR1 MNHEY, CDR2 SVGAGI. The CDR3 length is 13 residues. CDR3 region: CASGNRLNEKLFF. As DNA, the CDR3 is TGTGCCAGCGGTAACCGGTTGAATGAAAAACTGTTTTTT.

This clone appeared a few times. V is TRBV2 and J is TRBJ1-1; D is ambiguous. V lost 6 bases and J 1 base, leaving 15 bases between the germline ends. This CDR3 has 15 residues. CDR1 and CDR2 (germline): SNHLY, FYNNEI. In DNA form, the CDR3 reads TGTGCCAGCAGCCGGTCTTCCTCGTCGAACACTGAAGCTTTCTTT. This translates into CASSRSSSSNTEAFF.

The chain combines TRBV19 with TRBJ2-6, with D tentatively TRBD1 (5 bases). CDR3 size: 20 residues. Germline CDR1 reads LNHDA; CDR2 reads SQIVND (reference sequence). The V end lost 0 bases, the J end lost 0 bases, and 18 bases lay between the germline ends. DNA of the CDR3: TGTGCCAGTAGTATAGAAAGAGGCAGGGCAGGCTCCTCTGGGGCCAACGTCCTGACTTTC. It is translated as CASSIERGRAGSSGANVLTF. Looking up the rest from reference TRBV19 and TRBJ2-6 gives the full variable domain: DGGITQSPKYLFRKEGQNVTLSCEQNLNHDAMYWYRQDPGQGLRLIYYSQIVNDFQKGDIAEGYSVSREKKESFPLTVTSAQKNPTAFYLCASSIERGRAGSSGANVLTFGAGSRLTVL.

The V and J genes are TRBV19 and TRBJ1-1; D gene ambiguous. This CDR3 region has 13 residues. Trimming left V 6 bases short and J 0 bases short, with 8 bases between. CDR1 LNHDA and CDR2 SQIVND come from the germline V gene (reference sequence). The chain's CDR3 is CASSPILNTEAFF. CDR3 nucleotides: TGTGCCAGTAGCCCCATATTGAACACTGAAGCTTTCTTT.

Here the CDR3 DNA reads TGCGCCAGCAGCTTGGGGGAGGTTTCGATTGAAAAACTGTTTTTT. It codes for CASSLGEVSIEKLFF. The rearrangement links TRBV5-1 to TRBJ1-4, with no clear D. Germline values: CDR1 SGHRS, CDR2 YFSETQ. The CDR3 is 15 residues long. Trimming shortened V by 0 bases and J by 7 bases, and 13 bases separated the two germline ends.

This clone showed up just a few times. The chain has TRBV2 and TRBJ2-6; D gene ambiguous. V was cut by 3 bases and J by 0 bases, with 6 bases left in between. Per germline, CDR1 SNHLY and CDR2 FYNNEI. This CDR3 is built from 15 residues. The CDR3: CASSDGSSGANVLTF. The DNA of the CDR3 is TGTGCCAGCAGTGATGGCAGCTCTGGGGCCAACGTCCTGACTTTC.

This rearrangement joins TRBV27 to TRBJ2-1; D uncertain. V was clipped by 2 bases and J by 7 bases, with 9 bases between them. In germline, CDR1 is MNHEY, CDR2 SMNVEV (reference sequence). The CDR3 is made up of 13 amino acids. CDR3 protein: CASSLPTGNEQFF. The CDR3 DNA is TGTGCCAGCAGTTTACCGACTGGGAATGAGCAGTTCTTC.

The CDR3 loop is CASSPPGTVVGNTIYF. The CDR3 bases are TGTGCCAGCAGTCCCCCCGGGACGGTCGTTGGAAACACCATATATTTT. The J gene is TRBJ1-3, the V gene TRBV28, with a possible D match to TRBD1 (5 bases). The CDR3 length is 16 residues. Trimming took off 5 bases at V and 3 bases at J, with 17 bases between the two ends. Germline V gene lookup returns CDR1 MDHEN and CDR2 SYDVKM. Based on the CDR3 plus reference TRBV28 and TRBJ1-3, the full variable domain is DVKVTQSSRYLVKRTGEKVFLECVQDMDHENMFWYRQDPGLGLRLIYFSYDVKMKEKGDIPEGYSVSREKKERFSLILESASTNQTSMYLCASSPPGTVVGNTIYFGEGSWLTVV.

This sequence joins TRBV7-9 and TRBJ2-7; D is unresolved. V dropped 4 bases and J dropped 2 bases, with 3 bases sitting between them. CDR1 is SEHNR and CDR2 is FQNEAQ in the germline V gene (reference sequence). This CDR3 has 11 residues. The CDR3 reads CASSSTYEQYF. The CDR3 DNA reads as TGTGCCAGCAGCTCCACCTACGAGCAGTACTTC.

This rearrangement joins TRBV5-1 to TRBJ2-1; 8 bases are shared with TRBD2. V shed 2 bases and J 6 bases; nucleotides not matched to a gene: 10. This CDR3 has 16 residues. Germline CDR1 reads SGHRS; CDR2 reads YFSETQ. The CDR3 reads CASSLPGGGPLNEQFF. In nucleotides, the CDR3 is TGCGCCAGCAGCTTACCTGGCGGGGGGCCTCTCAATGAGCAGTTCTTC.

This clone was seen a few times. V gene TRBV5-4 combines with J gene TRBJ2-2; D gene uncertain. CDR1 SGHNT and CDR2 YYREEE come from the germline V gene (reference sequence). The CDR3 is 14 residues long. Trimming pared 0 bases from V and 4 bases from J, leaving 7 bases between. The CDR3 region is CASSLGQPTGELFF. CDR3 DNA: TGTGCCAGCAGCTTGGGGCAGCCCACCGGGGAGCTGTTTTTT.

The CDR3 sequence is CASSFSGGYTF. The CDR3 DNA reads as TGTGCCAGCAGCTTCTCAGGGGGCTACACCTTC. The chain has TRBV28 and TRBJ1-2, with TRBD1 as a possible D gene (5 bases). Germline CDR1 and CDR2: MDHEN and SYDVKM. The CDR3 runs 11 residues. Trimming took off 6 bases at V and 8 bases at J, with 10 bases between the two ends.

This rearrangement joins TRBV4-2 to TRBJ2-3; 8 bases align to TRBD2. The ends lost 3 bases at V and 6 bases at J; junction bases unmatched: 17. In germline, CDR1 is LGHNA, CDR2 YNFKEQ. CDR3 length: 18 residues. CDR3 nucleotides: TGTGCCAGCAGCCAGGGTGGAGCGAGCGGGGGACCCACGGATACGCAGTATTTT. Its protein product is CASSQGGASGGPTDTQYF.

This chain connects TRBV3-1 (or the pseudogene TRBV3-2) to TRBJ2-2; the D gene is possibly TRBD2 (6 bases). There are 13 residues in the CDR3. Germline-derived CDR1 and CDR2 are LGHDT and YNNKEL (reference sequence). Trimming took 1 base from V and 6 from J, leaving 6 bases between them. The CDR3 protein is CASSQGEAGELFF. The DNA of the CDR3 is TGTGCCAGCAGCCAAGGGGAGGCCGGGGAGCTGTTTTTT.

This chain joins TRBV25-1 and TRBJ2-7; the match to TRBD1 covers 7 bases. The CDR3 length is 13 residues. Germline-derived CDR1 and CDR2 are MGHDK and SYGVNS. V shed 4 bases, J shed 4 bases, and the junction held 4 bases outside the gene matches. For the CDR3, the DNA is TGTGCCAGCAGTGGAAGGACAGGATACGAGCAGTACTTC. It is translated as CASSGRTGYEQYF.

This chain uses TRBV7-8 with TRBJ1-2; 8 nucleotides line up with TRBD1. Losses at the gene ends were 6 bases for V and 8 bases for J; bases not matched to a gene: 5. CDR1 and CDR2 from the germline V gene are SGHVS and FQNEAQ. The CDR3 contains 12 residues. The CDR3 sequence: CASSYQGAGYTF. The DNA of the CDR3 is TGTGCCAGCAGTTATCAGGGGGCCGGCTACACCTTC.

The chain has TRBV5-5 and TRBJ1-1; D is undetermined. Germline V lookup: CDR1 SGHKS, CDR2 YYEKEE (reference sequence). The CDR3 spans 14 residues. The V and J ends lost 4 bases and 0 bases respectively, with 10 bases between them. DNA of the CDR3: TGTGCCAGCAGCCGGACCTCCTTGAACACTGAAGCTTTCTTT. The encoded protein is CASSRTSLNTEAFF.

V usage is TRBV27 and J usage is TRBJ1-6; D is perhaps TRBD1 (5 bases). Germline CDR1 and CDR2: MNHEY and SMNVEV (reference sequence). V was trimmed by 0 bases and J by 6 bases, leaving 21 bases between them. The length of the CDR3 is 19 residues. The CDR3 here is CASSLSRLVSGPSNSPLHF. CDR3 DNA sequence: TGTGCCAGCAGTTTATCGCGATTGGTTTCAGGGCCCTCTAATTCACCCCTCCACTTT.